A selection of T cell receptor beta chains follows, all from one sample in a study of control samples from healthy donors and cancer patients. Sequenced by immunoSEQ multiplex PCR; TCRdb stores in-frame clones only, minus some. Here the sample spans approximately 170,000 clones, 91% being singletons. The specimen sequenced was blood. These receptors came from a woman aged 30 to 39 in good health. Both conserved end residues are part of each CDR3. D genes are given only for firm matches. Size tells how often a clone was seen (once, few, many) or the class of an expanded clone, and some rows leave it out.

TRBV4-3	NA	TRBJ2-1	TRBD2	CASSQQSGGSYNEQFF	TGCGCCAGCAGCCAACAGAGCGGGGGCTCCTACAATGAGCAGTTCTTC
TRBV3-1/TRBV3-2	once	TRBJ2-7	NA	CASSQARAEQYF	TGTGCCAGCAGCCAAGCCCGGGCAGAGCAGTACTTC
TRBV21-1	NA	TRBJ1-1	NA	CASSKFRDNTEAFF	TGTGCCAGCAGCAAATTTCGGGATAACACTGAAGCTTTCTTT
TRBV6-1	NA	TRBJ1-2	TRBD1	CASSERGPYGYTF	TGTGCCAGCAGTGAAAGGGGGCCCTATGGCTACACCTTC
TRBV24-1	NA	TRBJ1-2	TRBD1	CATSDPSGTGDGYTF	TGTGCCACCAGTGACCCTTCCGGGACAGGGGATGGCTACACCTTC
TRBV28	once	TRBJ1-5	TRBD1	CASSRNRGQPQHF	TGTGCCAGCAGTCGGAACAGGGGCCAGCCCCAGCATTTT
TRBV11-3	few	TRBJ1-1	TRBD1	CASSLQGAEAFF	TGTGCCAGCAGCTTACAGGGGGCTGAAGCTTTCTTT
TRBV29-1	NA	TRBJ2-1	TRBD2	CSVEGTSFEQFF	TGCAGCGTTGAAGGGACTAGCTTTGAGCAGTTCTTC
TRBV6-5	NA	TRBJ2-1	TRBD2	CASTNRLAGNNEQFF	TGTGCCAGCACTAACCGACTAGCGGGAAACAATGAGCAGTTCTTC
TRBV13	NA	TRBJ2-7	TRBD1	CASSPRDSTYEQYF	TGTGCCAGCAGCCCCCGGGACAGTACCTACGAGCAGTACTTC
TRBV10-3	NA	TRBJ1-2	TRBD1	CAITAAGGYGYTF	TGTGCCATCACGGCGGCAGGGGGCTATGGCTACACCTTC
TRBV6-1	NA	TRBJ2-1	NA	CASSEADSYNEQFF	TGTGCCAGCAGTGAAGCGGACAGCTACAATGAGCAGTTCTTC
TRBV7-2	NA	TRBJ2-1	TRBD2	CASSLDGTSGGDEQFF	TGTGCCAGCAGCTTAGACGGGACTAGCGGGGGCGATGAGCAGTTCTTC
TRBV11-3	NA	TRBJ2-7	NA	CASSLAGGTPYEQYF	TGTGCCAGCAGCTTAGCCGGGGGAACCCCCTACGAGCAGTACTTC
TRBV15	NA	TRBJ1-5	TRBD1	CATSSTTGVRKNQPQHF	TGTGCCACCAGCAGCACCACAGGGGTAAGGAAGAATCAGCCCCAGCATTTT
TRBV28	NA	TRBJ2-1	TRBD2	CASSSPGRENEQFF	TGTGCCAGCAGTTCCCCCGGGAGGGAGAATGAGCAGTTCTTC
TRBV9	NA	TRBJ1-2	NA	CASSVDTNYGYTF	TGTGCCAGCAGCGTAGACACTAACTATGGCTACACCTTC
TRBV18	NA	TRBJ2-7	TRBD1	CASSPGTGIWEQYF	TGTGCCAGCTCACCCGGGACAGGGATTTGGGAGCAGTACTTC
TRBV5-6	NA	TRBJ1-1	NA	CASSLSGGPNTEAFF	TGTGCCAGCAGCTTGAGTGGGGGCCCGAACACTGAAGCTTTCTTT
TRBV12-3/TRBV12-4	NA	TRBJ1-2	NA	CASSFSGNYGYTF	TGTGCCAGCAGTTTTTCGGGTAACTATGGCTACACCTTC
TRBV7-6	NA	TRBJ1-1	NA	CASSIQGNTEAFF	TGTGCCAGCAGCATACAGGGGAACACTGAAGCTTTCTTT
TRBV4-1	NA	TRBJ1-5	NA	CASSQVGNQPQHF	TGCGCCAGCAGCCAAGTCGGGAATCAGCCCCAGCATTTT
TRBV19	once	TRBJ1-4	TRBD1	CASSFQGVEKLFF	TGTGCCAGTAGTTTCCAGGGGGTTGAAAAACTGTTTTTT
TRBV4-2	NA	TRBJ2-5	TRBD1	CASSQDRGRETQYF	TGTGCCAGCAGCCAAGATAGGGGGCGAGAGACCCAGTACTTC
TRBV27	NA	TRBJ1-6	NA	CASSSPGENSPLHF	TGTGCCAGCAGTTCCCCAGGGGAAAATTCACCCCTCCACTTT
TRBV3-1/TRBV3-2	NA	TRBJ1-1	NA	CASSQGGHTEAFF	TGTGCCAGCAGCCAAGGGGGGCACACTGAAGCTTTCTTT
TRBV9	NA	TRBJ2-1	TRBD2	CASSVGSGRAGDEQFF	TGTGCCAGCAGCGTAGGGAGCGGGAGGGCCGGGGATGAGCAGTTCTTC
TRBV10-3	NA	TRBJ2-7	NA	CAAGRVDEQYF	TGTGCCGCTGGCAGAGTCGACGAGCAGTACTTC
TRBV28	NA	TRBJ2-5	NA	CASSPGGQETQYF	TGTGCCAGCAGTCCAGGGGGGCAAGAGACCCAGTACTTC
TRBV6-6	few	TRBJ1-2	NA	CASSLTTNYGYTF	TGTGCCAGCAGCCTCACTACTAACTATGGCTACACCTTC
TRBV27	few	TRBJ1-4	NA	CASSIQGPATNEKLFF	TGTGCCAGCAGTATCCAGGGGCCCGCAACTAATGAAAAACTGTTTTTT
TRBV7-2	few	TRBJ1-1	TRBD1	CASSTGQGKTEAFF	TGTGCCAGCAGCACCGGACAGGGGAAAACTGAAGCTTTCTTT
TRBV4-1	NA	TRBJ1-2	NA	CASSQETGSYYGYTF	TGCGCCAGCAGCCAAGAAACCGGTTCCTACTATGGCTACACCTTC
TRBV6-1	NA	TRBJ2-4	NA	CASSDLLGIGIQYF	TGTGCCAGCAGTGATTTACTAGGGATAGGCATTCAGTACTTC
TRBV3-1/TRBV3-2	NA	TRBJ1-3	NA	CASSIQGGGNTIYF	TGTGCCAGCAGCATACAGGGAGGTGGAAACACCATATATTTT
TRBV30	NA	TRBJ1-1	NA	CAWRETMNTEAFF	TGTGCCTGGAGGGAAACCATGAACACTGAAGCTTTCTTT
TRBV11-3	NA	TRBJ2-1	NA	CASSIMGGHNEQFF	TGTGCCAGCAGCATTATGGGGGGCCACAATGAGCAGTTCTTC
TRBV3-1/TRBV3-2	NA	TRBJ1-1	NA	CASSQGLNTEAFF	TGTGCCAGCAGCCAAGGTCTGAACACTGAAGCTTTCTTT
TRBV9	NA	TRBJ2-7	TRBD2	CASSSGLAGGNEQYF	TGTGCCAGCAGCTCCGGACTAGCGGGAGGAAACGAGCAGTACTTC
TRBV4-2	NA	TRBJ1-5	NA	CASSQGYSNQPQHF	TGTGCCAGCAGCCAAGGGTATAGCAATCAGCCCCAGCATTTT
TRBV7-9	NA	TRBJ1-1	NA	CASSLVPGRTEAFF	TGTGCCAGCAGCTTAGTGCCGGGGAGGACTGAAGCTTTCTTT
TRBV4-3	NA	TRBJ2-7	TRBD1	CASSRGTEPYEQYF	TGCGCCAGCAGCCGAGGGACAGAACCCTACGAGCAGTACTTC
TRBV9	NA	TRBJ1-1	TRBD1	CASSPRGLGTEAFF	TGTGCCAGCAGCCCCAGGGGGTTGGGGACTGAAGCTTTCTTT
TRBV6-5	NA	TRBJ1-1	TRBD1	CASSRTGKNTEAFF	TGTGCCAGCAGTCGGACAGGGAAGAACACTGAAGCTTTCTTT
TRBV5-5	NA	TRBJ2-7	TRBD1	CASSPDRDEQYF	TGTGCCAGCAGTCCCGACAGGGACGAGCAGTACTTC
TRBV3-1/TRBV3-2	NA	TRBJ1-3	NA	CASSQEANRRSGNTIYF	TGTGCCAGCAGCCAAGAGGCTAACAGGCGCTCTGGAAACACCATATATTTT
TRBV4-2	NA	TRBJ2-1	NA	CASSQGTTSYNEQFF	TGTGCCAGCAGCCAAGGAACGACCTCCTACAATGAGCAGTTCTTC
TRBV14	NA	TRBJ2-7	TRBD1	CASSTGATSDEQYF	TGTGCCAGCAGCACAGGGGCGACAAGCGACGAGCAGTACTTC
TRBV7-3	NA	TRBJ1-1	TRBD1	CASRQTGGTEAFF	TGTGCCAGCAGACAGACAGGGGGAACTGAAGCTTTCTTT
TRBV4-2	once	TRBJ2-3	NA	CASSQARDTQYF	TGTGCCAGCAGCCAAGCCCGAGATACGCAGTATTTT